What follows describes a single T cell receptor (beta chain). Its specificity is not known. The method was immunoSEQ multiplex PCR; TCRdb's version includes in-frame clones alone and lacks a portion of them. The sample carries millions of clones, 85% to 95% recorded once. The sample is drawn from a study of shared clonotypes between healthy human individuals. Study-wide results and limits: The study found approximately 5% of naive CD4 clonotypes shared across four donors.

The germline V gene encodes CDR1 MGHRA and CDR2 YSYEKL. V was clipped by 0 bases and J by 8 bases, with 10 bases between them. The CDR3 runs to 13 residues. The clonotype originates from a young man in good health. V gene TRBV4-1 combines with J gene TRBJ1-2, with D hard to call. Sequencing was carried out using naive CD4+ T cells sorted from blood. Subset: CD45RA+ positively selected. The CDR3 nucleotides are TGCGCCAGCAGCCAAGAGGAGGCGGGAGGCTACACCTTC. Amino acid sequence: CASSQEEAGGYTF.